A single sample gave rise to the 21 T cell receptor beta chains below, sequenced in a study of T cell responses to AZD1222 COVID-19 vaccine. The data were produced by immunoSEQ multiplex PCR, yet TCRdb's version contains in-frame clones alone and is incomplete. Seen here are tens of thousands of clones, just over 90% observed once, and the top ten hold 4.5% to 5.5%. Sequencing used peripheral blood, obtained on day 0 of MenACWY control vaccination. All receptors come from an adult in good health.

The V and J genes are TRBV29-1 and TRBJ1-1, with a possible D match to TRBD1 (5 bases). The CDR3 is 13 residues long. Per the germline V gene, CDR1 is SQVTM and CDR2 is ANQGSEA. V gave up 5 bases and J gave up 0 bases, with 10 bases separating them. The chain's CDR3 is CSVYGTVNTEAFF. The DNA for the CDR3 is TGCAGCGTTTATGGGACTGTGAACACTGAAGCTTTCTTT.

The chain uses TRBV19 and TRBJ1-1; the D gene is possibly TRBD1 (6 bases). Trimming cost V 7 bases and J 3 bases, with 12 bases left between them. The CDR3 extends over 13 amino acids. The V gene's germline CDR1 is LNHDA and CDR2 SQIVND (reference sequence). This CDR3 reads CASTGESDTEAFF. CDR3 bases: TGTGCCAGTACAGGGGAGTCGGACACTGAAGCTTTCTTT.

This clone is a singleton in its sample. The chain combines TRBV5-6 with TRBJ2-3, with D possibly TRBD2 on 5 matching bases. V was shortened by 4 bases and J by 3 bases, with 21 bases between the two germline ends. Germline values: CDR1 SGHDT, CDR2 YYEEEE. The CDR3 sequence is 17 residues long. CDR3 sequence reads: CASSPNGVPGETDTQYF. The CDR3 DNA sequence: TGTGCCAGCAGCCCGAACGGGGTCCCTGGGGAGACAGATACGCAGTATTTT.

The chain uses TRBV12-3 or TRBV12-4 and TRBJ2-5; D is perhaps TRBD2 (6 bases). Trimming pared 6 bases from V and 5 bases from J, leaving 13 bases between. CDR3 length: 13 amino acids. The CDR3 DNA follows: TGTGCCAGCAGGACTGCTGGGGGGGAGACCCAGTACTTC. This translates into CASRTAGGETQYF.

This clone is a singleton in its sample. The chain links TRBV28 to TRBJ1-2; no definite D call. The CDR3 consists of 12 residues. V lost 5 bases to trimming and J lost 5 bases, with 9 bases between them. The V gene's germline CDR1 is MDHEN and CDR2 SYDVKM. Here the CDR3 reads CASSRTEYGYTF. The CDR3 DNA sequence: TGTGCCAGCAGTCGGACGGAATATGGCTACACCTTC.

V and J are TRBV9 and TRBJ1-2; D may be TRBD1 (5 bases). The CDR3 covers 12 residues. Germline assignment: CDR1 SGDLS and CDR2 YYNGEE. Trimming shortened V by 7 bases and J by 5 bases, and 12 bases separated the two germline ends. CDR3 sequence: CASSAQGYGYTF. The DNA of the CDR3 is TGTGCCAGCTCCGCCCAGGGATATGGCTACACCTTC.

The gene calls are TRBV27 and TRBJ2-5; D gene ambiguous. The CDR3 is made up of 13 amino acids. The germline V gene encodes CDR1 MNHEY and CDR2 SMNVEV (reference sequence). V lost 3 bases and J 4 bases, leaving 9 bases between the germline ends. The CDR3 region has the DNA TGTGCCAGCAGTTTTACATCGGGAGAGACCCAGTACTTC. Translated, it gives CASSFTSGETQYF.

The chain carries TRBV28 and TRBJ2-1, with 9 nucleotides matching TRBD2. CDR1 is MDHEN and CDR2 is SYDVKM in the germline V gene. Germline trimming cut 5 bases from V and 2 bases from J; bases unmatched to any gene: 7. The CDR3 sequence is 16 residues long. The DNA of the CDR3 is TGTGCCAGCAGTCCCGCTCGACTAGCGGCCTACAATGAGCAGTTCTTC. The encoded protein is CASSPARLAAYNEQFF.

This chain links TRBV12-3 or TRBV12-4 with TRBJ1-2, with D possibly being TRBD1 (6 bases). The ends were cut back, 8 bases at V and 10 bases at J, with 17 bases in the middle. This CDR3 comprises 12 residues. CDR3: CASAVGGKDYTF. CDR3 coding DNA: TGTGCCAGCGCCGTGGGGGGCAAAGACTACACCTTC.

This chain joins TRBV7-2 and TRBJ1-1; D unclear. The V end was cut by 5 bases, the J end by 1 base, with 8 bases between. The germline gives CDR1 SGHTA, CDR2 FQGNSA. This CDR3 comprises 13 residues. The CDR3 sequence is CASSHDRNTEAFF. Written as DNA, the CDR3 is TGTGCCAGCAGCCACGACCGGAACACTGAAGCTTTCTTT. The full variable domain, completed using reference TRBV7-2 and TRBJ1-1, is GAGVSQSPSNKVTEKGKDVELRCDPISGHTALYWYRQSLGQGLEFLIYFQGNSAPDKSGLPSDRFSAERTGGSVSTLTIQRTQQEDSAVYLCASSHDRNTEAFFGQGTRLTVV.

This clone was seen once. The rearrangement joins TRBV5-8 to TRBJ1-1; D is unclear. Germline CDR1 is SGHTS and CDR2 is YDEGEE. Trimming shortened V by 0 bases and J by 10 bases, and 13 bases separated the two germline ends. The CDR3 length is 13 residues. CDR3 sequence (DNA): TGTGCCAGCAGCTTGGTTGAACTACCTGGAGCTTTCTTT. This gives the protein CASSLVELPGAFF.

This clone has only a few counts. The sample holds other DNA sequences that translate to the same CDR3. The genes are TRBV3-1 (or the pseudogene TRBV3-2) and TRBJ1-5; D not certain. Germline V gene data show CDR1 as LGHDT and CDR2 as YNNKEL (reference sequence). CDR3 length: 14 amino acids. With 2 bases removed from V and 1 base from J, the gap between germline ends came to 6 bases. CDR3 region: CASSQTSSNQPQHF. The DNA of the CDR3 is TGTGCCAGCAGCCAAACATCGAGCAATCAGCCCCAGCATTTT.

This sequence joins TRBV4-3 and TRBJ2-7, with 7 bases that match TRBD1. Germline V gene lookup returns CDR1 LGHNA and CDR2 YSLEER. Trimming removed 3 bases from V and 5 bases from J; junction bases left unmatched: 16. The CDR3 runs to 17 residues. CDR3: CASSQDLPGQLNDEQYF. CDR3 bases: TGCGCCAGCAGCCAGGACCTCCCGGGACAGCTCAACGACGAGCAGTACTTC.

V usage is TRBV6-5 and J usage is TRBJ1-4; D call uncertain. CDR1 and CDR2 (germline): MNHEY, SVGAGI. V was clipped by 0 bases and J by 3 bases, with 11 bases between them. The CDR3 consists of 16 residues. CDR3 loop: CASSYSTGSSNEKLFF. CDR3 DNA: TGTGCCAGCAGTTACTCGACGGGTTCTTCTAATGAAAAACTGTTTTTT.

This chain uses TRBV7-9 with TRBJ1-2; D gene uncertain. The CDR3 has 11 residues. CDR1 and CDR2 from the germline V gene are SEHNR and FQNEAQ (reference sequence). V lost 6 bases, J lost 6 bases, and 8 bases lay in between. The chain's CDR3 is CASRLADGYTF. The CDR3 region has the DNA TGTGCCAGCAGACTCGCTGATGGCTACACCTTC.

The J gene is TRBJ1-1, the V gene TRBV30; D remains ambiguous. Trimming shortened V by 2 bases and J by 1 base, and 8 bases separated the two germline ends. This CDR3 has 13 residues. Germline V gene sequence: CDR1 GTSNPN, CDR2 SVGIG (reference sequence). CDR3 nucleotide sequence: TGTGCCTGGAGTATCACAGAGAACACTGAAGCTTTCTTT. It yields the protein CAWSITENTEAFF. Drawing the rest from reference TRBV30 and TRBJ1-1, the complete variable domain is SQTIHQWPATLVQPVGSPLSLECTVEGTSNPNLYWYRQAAGRGLQLLFYSVGIGQISSEVPQNLSASRPQDRQFILSSKKLLLSDSGFYLCAWSITENTEAFFGQGTRLTVV.

The V gene is TRBV3-1 (or the pseudogene TRBV3-2), the J gene TRBJ1-6, with D uncertain. CDR1 is LGHDT, CDR2 YNNKEL, per germline (reference sequence). The CDR3 loop spans 13 amino acids. Between the trimmed V and J ends, which lost 1 base and 7 bases, there was a span of 5 bases. The CDR3 reads CASSQGSNSPLHF. The CDR3 DNA follows: TGTGCCAGCAGCCAAGGATCCAATTCACCCCTCCACTTT.

This clone rates as medium-sized. The genes are TRBV7-2 and TRBJ1-1; D might be TRBD1 (6 bases). Germline V gives CDR1 SGHTA, CDR2 FQGNSA. V shed 3 bases and J shed 8 bases, with 10 bases lying between them. There are 12 residues in the CDR3. The DNA of the CDR3 is TGTGCCAGCAGCTTTGGAGGGGGGGAAGCTTTCTTT. This gives the protein CASSFGGGEAFF.

The CDR3 nucleotides read TGTGCCAGCAGTTTGGCGACAGGGGACCATTCACCCCTCCACTTT. It specifies CASSLATGDHSPLHF. The J gene is TRBJ1-6, the V gene TRBV28; 8 nucleotides align to TRBD1. The CDR3 totals 15 residues. Germline loops: CDR1 MDHEN, CDR2 SYDVKM. Trimming cost V 3 bases and J 8 bases; bases outside gene matches: 6. The full variable domain, rest sourced from reference TRBV28 and TRBJ1-6, is DVKVTQSSRYLVKRTGEKVFLECVQDMDHENMFWYRQDPGLGLRLIYFSYDVKMKEKGDIPEGYSVSREKKERFSLILESASTNQTSMYLCASSLATGDHSPLHFGNGTRLTVT.

V usage is TRBV28 and J usage is TRBJ2-7; unclear D gene. This CDR3 comprises 14 residues. Deletions cut 7 bases from V and 5 bases from J, with 18 bases between. Germline CDR1 reads MDHEN; CDR2 reads SYDVKM. CDR3 residues: CASTPTLGNDEQYF. The CDR3 nucleotides are TGTGCCAGCACCCCGACCCTTGGGAACGACGAGCAGTACTTC. Combining the CDR3 with reference TRBV28 and TRBJ2-7 gives the whole variable domain DVKVTQSSRYLVKRTGEKVFLECVQDMDHENMFWYRQDPGLGLRLIYFSYDVKMKEKGDIPEGYSVSREKKERFSLILESASTNQTSMYLCASTPTLGNDEQYFGPGTRLTVT.

This chain connects TRBV4-2 to TRBJ2-1; TRBD2 matches 7 bases. Trimming removed 4 bases from V and 4 bases from J; junction bases left unmatched: 10. CDR3 length: 16 amino acids. The germline V gene encodes CDR1 LGHNA and CDR2 YNFKEQ. The CDR3 sequence: CASSPRRGLLYNEQFF. Written as DNA, the CDR3 is TGTGCCAGCAGCCCTAGAAGGGGACTACTTTACAATGAGCAGTTCTTC.